This T cell receptor (beta chain) is drawn from a study of cytomegalovirus exposure and HLA in healthy donors. About the study: Early released data had around 79 million unique TCRs, all coming from HLA-typed donors.

A multiplex PCR was run with 60 Vbeta primers and 13 Jbeta primers. TCRdb's table, derived via immunoSEQ multiplex PCR, lists solely in-frame clones and lacks some. Of approximately 130,000 clones in the sample, 80% to 85% were seen once. Concerning this clone itself: Its antigen remains unknown.

Notes on the study in general: Other equally common chains were less clonally expanded than HLA-associated TCR beta chains, a later analysis showed. An observed cluster of highly shared sequence variants was recorded as a likely sequencing artifact.

The specimen sequenced was PBMCs. The receptor comes from a boy between 10 and 17 years old in good health and CMV-seronegative.

CDR3 DNA: TGTGCTACGGGGACAGATAACTACGAGCAGTACTTC. It encodes CATGTDNYEQYF. The V and J genes are TRBV30 and TRBJ2-7; 7 positions match TRBD1. CDR3 size: 12 residues. The V gene's germline CDR1 is GTSNPN and CDR2 SVGIG (reference sequence).